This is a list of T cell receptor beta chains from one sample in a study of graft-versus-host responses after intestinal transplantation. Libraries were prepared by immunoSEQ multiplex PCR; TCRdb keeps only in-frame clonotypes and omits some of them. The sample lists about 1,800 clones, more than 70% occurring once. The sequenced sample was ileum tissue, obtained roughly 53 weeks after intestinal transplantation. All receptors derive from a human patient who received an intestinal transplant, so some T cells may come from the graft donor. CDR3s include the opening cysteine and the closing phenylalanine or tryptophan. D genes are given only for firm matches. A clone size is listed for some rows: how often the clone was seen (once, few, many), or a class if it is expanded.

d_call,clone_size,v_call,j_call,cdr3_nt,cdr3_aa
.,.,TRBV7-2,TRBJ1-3,TGTGCCAGCAGCCCTTTGTTTACGGGGGGAGGTGGAAACACCATATATTTT,CASSPLFTGGGGNTIYF
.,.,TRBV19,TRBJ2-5,TGTGCCAGTAGTATAGTGAGCGGACAAGAGACCCAGTACTTC,CASSIVSGQETQYF
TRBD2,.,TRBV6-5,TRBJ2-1,TGTGCCAGCAGTTCCGGACTAGCGGGCTACAATGAGCAGTTCTTC,CASSSGLAGYNEQFF
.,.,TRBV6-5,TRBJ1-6,TGTGCCAGCAAGGACAGCTCCTATAATTCACCCCTCCACTTT,CASKDSSYNSPLHF
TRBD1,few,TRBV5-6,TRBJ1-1,TGTGCCAGCAGCTTGGGTTTATGGGGGACAGGGATGAACACTGAAGCTTTCTTT,CASSLGLWGTGMNTEAFF
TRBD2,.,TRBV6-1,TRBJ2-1,TGTGCCAGCAGTGGACTAGCGGGAGGGGGCAATGAGCAGTTCTTC,CASSGLAGGGNEQFF
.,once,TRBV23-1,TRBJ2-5,TGCGCCAGCAGTCGGCCTTTCTCCCTTCGAGGGACCCAGTACTTC,CASSRPFSLRGTQYF
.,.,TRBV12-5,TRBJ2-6,TGTGCTAGTGGTTTGGAAGGGGCTGGGGCCAACGTCCTGACTTTC,CASGLEGAGANVLTF
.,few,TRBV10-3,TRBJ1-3,TGTGCCATCAGTGAATGGGAGAACACCATATATTTT,CAISEWENTIYF
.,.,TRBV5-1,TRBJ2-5,TGCGCCAGCAGCTTGGAGATACTGGAGACCCAGTACTTC,CASSLEILETQYF
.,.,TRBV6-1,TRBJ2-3,TGTGCCAGCACAGAAGGGGCCCACACAGATACGCAGTATTTT,CASTEGAHTDTQYF
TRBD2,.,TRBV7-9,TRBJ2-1,TGTGCCAGCAGTTTACTAGCGGGGATCTCCTACAATGAGCAGTTCTTC,CASSLLAGISYNEQFF
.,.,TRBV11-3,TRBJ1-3,TGTGCCAGCAGTCTGGGGCTCGGGAGCTCTGGAAACACCATATATTTT,CASSLGLGSSGNTIYF